The 14 T cell receptor beta chains below all came from one sample that was sequenced in a study of T cell changes during pregnancy in multiple sclerosis. Produced via immunoSEQ multiplex PCR; TCRdb's table is partial and in-frame only. The profile shows some 77,000 clones, roughly nine tenths of them singletons. Sequenced material: CD4+ T cells from peripheral blood mononuclear cells, taken before pregnancy. Receptor source: a female donor with multiple sclerosis, enrolled in a pregnancy study.

The V call is TRBV9, the J call TRBJ1-2; D unclear. Germline values: CDR1 SGDLS, CDR2 YYNGEE. This CDR3 is 15 amino acids long. V lost 4 bases to trimming and J lost 4 bases, with 17 bases between them. CDR3 region: CASSINPAAPYGYTF. CDR3 DNA: TGTGCCAGCAGCATTAATCCCGCGGCGCCCTATGGCTACACCTTC. The entire variable domain, with the rest obtained from reference TRBV9 and TRBJ1-2, is as follows: DSGVTQTPKHLITATGQRVTLRCSPRSGDLSVYWYQQSLDQGLQFLIQYYNGEERAKGNILERFSAQQFPDLHSELNLSSLELGDSALYFCASSINPAAPYGYTFGSGTRLTVV.

The J gene is TRBJ2-1, the V gene TRBV6-5; D may be TRBD1 (5 bases). CDR3 length: 13 amino acids. The germline V and J ends were trimmed by 2 bases and 4 bases, with 6 bases remaining between them. Germline loops: CDR1 MNHEY, CDR2 SVGAGI. Written as DNA, the CDR3 is TGTGCCAGCAGTTACGACAGTTACAATGAGCAGTTCTTC. It is translated as CASSYDSYNEQFF.

The chain joins TRBV28 to TRBJ1-2; 8 nucleotides agree with TRBD1. The CDR3 consists of 14 residues. V lost 4 bases to trimming and J lost 8 bases; unmatched junction nucleotides: 9. Germline V gene sequence: CDR1 MDHEN, CDR2 SYDVKM. CDR3 amino acids: CASSSGRGLQGYTF. In DNA form, the CDR3 reads TGTGCCAGCAGTTCCGGCAGGGGGCTTCAAGGCTACACCTTC.

This chain connects TRBV30 to TRBJ1-4; D is possibly TRBD1 (5 bases). Germline-derived CDR1 and CDR2 are GTSNPN and SVGIG (reference sequence). This CDR3 contains 13 residues. V lost 5 bases and J lost 8, with 15 bases in between. The CDR3 sequence: CAWAQRRGEKLFF. CDR3 DNA: TGTGCCTGGGCACAGCGGAGGGGCGAAAAACTGTTTTTT.

V usage is TRBV7-8 and J usage is TRBJ2-7, with a weak D call TRBD1 (6 bases). Germline lookup yields CDR1 SGHVS and CDR2 FQNEAQ. The V gene lost 1 base and the J gene lost 3 bases, with 16 bases spanning the gap. CDR3 length: 16 residues. CDR3 region: CASSLGYAGEIYEQYF. CDR3 DNA: TGTGCCAGCAGCTTAGGGTATGCAGGGGAAATCTACGAGCAGTACTTC.

V is TRBV30 and J is TRBJ1-6; D is ambiguous. Trimming cost V 3 bases and J 7 bases, with 16 bases left between them. The CDR3 is 15 amino acids. CDR1 and CDR2 (germline): GTSNPN, SVGIG (reference sequence). The chain's CDR3 is CAWSGSPEVNSPLHF. DNA for the CDR3: TGTGCCTGGAGCGGCTCGCCGGAGGTCAATTCACCCCTCCACTTT.

The gene calls are TRBV29-1 and TRBJ1-2; 10 nucleotides align to TRBD1. The CDR3 is made up of 13 amino acids. CDR1 SQVTM and CDR2 ANQGSEA come from the germline V gene. Trimming took 7 bases from V and 1 from J; bases not matched to a gene: 3. The CDR3 DNA reads as TGCAGCGCCTGGACAGGGGGTAACTATGGCTACACCTTC. The encoded protein is CSAWTGGNYGYTF.

This chain links TRBV6-5 with TRBJ1-1; 7 bases align to TRBD1. Germline values: CDR1 MNHEY, CDR2 SVGAGI. J was trimmed by 1 base and V by 4 bases; bases with no gene match: 3. This CDR3 has 14 residues. The CDR3 bases are TGTGCCAGCAGTTCATGGACAGGGAACACTGAAGCTTTCTTT. Residues: CASSSWTGNTEAFF.

The chain carries TRBV7-9 and TRBJ2-1; TRBD2 is a possible D gene (5 bases). The CDR3 runs 13 residues. Trimming took off 5 bases at V and 3 bases at J, with 8 bases between the two ends. The germline V gene encodes CDR1 SEHNR and CDR2 FQNEAQ (reference sequence). DNA for the CDR3: TGTGCCAGCAGCCCCGGGGACTACAATGAGCAGTTCTTC. This translates into CASSPGDYNEQFF.

The genes are TRBV4-1 and TRBJ1-1; TRBD1 matches 10 bases. V shed 1 base and J 0 bases; nucleotides not matched to a gene: 5. In germline, CDR1 is MGHRA, CDR2 YSYEKL. The CDR3 consists of 17 residues. The CDR3 is CASSQGQGARMNTEAFF. The CDR3 DNA is TGCGCCAGCAGCCAAGGACAGGGGGCTAGGATGAACACTGAAGCTTTCTTT.

The rearrangement links TRBV10-3 to TRBJ2-3; 7 bases map to TRBD2. The CDR3 contains 15 residues. Losses at the gene ends were 7 bases for V and 2 bases for J; bases not matched to a gene: 9. CDR1 is ENHRY and CDR2 is SYGVKD in the germline V gene. The CDR3 nucleotides are TGTGCCATCACGAGGGGCGAGCGGGACACAGATACGCAGTATTTT. It yields the protein CAITRGERDTDTQYF.

The V gene is TRBV30, the J gene TRBJ2-5; D unresolved. Germline V CDR1 and CDR2: GTSNPN, SVGIG (reference sequence). The CDR3 covers 15 residues. Trimming took 3 bases from V and 2 from J, leaving 16 bases between them. The CDR3 reads CAWSATVAQQETQYF. The DNA for the CDR3 is TGTGCCTGGAGCGCCACAGTTGCGCAACAAGAGACCCAGTACTTC.

The chain recombines TRBV30 with TRBJ1-5; no clear D. V was cut by 0 bases and J by 6 bases, with 9 bases left in between. There are 13 residues in the CDR3. CDR1 is GTSNPN, CDR2 SVGIG, per germline (reference sequence). The CDR3 DNA reads TGTGCCTGGAGTGTAGGAGTCACTCAGCCCCAGCATTTT. Its translation: CAWSVGVTQPQHF.

The chain combines TRBV7-6 with TRBJ2-7, with 9 bases aligning to TRBD2. There are 18 residues in the CDR3. The trim removed 0 bases at V and 7 bases at J, leaving 16 bases unmatched. Germline CDR1 SGHVS, CDR2 FNYEAQ. CDR3 sequence reads: CASSLAPLIAGAVWEQYF. CDR3 DNA sequence: TGTGCCAGCAGCTTAGCTCCTCTCATAGCGGGAGCGGTGTGGGAGCAGTACTTC. The full variable domain, with the rest looked up from reference TRBV7-6 and TRBJ2-7, is GAGVSQSPRYKVTKRGQDVALRCDPISGHVSLYWYRQALGQGPEFLTYFNYEAQQDKSGLPNDRFSAERPEGSISTLTIQRTEQRDSAMYRCASSLAPLIAGAVWEQYFGPGTRLTVT.